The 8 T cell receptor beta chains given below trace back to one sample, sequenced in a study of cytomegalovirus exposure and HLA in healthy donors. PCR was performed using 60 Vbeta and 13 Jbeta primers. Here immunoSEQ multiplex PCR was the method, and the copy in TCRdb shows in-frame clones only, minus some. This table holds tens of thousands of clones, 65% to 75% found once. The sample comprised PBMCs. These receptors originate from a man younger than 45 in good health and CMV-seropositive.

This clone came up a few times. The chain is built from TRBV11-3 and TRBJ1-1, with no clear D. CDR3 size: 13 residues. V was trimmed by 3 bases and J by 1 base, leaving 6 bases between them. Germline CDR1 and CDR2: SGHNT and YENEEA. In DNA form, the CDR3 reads TGTGCCAGCAGCTTGGAGGGGAACACTGAAGCTTTCTTT. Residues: CASSLEGNTEAFF.

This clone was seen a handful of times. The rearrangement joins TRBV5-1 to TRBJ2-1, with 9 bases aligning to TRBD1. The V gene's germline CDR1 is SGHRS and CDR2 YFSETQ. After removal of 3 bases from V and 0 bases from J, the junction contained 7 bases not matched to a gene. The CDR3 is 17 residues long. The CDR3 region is CASSYPLTGGSYNEQFF. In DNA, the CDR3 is TGCGCCAGCAGCTACCCTCTGACAGGGGGCTCCTACAATGAGCAGTTCTTC.

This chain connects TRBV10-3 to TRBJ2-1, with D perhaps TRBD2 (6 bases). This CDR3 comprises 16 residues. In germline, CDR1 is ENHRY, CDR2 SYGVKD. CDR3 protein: CGDQVKEGRENNEQFF. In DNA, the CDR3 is TGTGGGGACCAAGTCAAGGAGGGTAGGGAAAACAATGAGCAGTTCTTC.

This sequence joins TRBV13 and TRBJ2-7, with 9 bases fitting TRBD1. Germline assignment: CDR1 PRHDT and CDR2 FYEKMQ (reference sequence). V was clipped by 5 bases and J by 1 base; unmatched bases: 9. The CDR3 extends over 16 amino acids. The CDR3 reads CASSRRDRVKSYEQYF. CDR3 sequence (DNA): TGTGCCAGCAGCAGGAGGGACAGGGTAAAATCCTACGAGCAGTACTTC.

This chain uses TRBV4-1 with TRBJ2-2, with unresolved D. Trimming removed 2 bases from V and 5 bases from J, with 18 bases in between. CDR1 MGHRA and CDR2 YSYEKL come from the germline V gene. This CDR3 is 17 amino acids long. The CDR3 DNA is TGCGCCAGCAGCCAAAGGTCAAGTGAGGCCGGTACCGGGGAGCTGTTTTTT. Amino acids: CASSQRSSEAGTGELFF.

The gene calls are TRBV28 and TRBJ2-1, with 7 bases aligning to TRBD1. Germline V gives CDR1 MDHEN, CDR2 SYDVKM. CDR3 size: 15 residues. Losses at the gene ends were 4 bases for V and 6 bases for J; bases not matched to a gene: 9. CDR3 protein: CASSSTGVLGNEQFF. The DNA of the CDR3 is TGTGCCAGCAGTTCTACAGGGGTTTTGGGCAATGAGCAGTTCTTC. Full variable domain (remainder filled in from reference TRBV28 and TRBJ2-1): DVKVTQSSRYLVKRTGEKVFLECVQDMDHENMFWYRQDPGLGLRLIYFSYDVKMKEKGDIPEGYSVSREKKERFSLILESASTNQTSMYLCASSSTGVLGNEQFFGPGTRLTVL.

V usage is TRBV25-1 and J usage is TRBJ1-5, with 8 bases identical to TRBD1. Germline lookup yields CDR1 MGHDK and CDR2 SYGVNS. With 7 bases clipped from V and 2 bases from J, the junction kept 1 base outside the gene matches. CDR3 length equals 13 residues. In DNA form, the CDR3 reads TGTGCCAGCAAGGGACAGGGCAATCAGCCCCAGCATTTT. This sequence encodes CASKGQGNQPQHF.

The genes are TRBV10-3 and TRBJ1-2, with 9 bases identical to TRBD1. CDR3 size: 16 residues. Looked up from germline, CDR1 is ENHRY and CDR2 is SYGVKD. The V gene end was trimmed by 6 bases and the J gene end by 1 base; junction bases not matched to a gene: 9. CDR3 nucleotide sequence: TGTGCCATCAGCCCACAGGGGGCAGGGAGTAACTATGGCTACACCTTC. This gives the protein CAISPQGAGSNYGYTF.